This T cell receptor beta chain was identified during a study of T cells in Graves' hyperthyroidism and ophthalmopathy. Study-level information: Once the initial diagnosis was made, peripheral blood was obtained before any treatment.

Not enrolled were patients with uncontrolled infection, other autoimmune disease, pregnancy or lactation. Out of about 10 ml of fresh peripheral blood came the PBMCs. Researchers amplified the TCR beta CDR3 regions from RNA transcripts. Primed by the HTBI set, a first-round RT-PCR was run on the TCR CDR3. From the multiplex PCR reads, TCRdb called clonotypes with MiXCR, one entry per CDR3 protein. The profile shows 410,000 or so distinct CDR3 sequences, 14% to 15% of them singletons. This clonotype came up many times. CDR3 length equals 15 residues. The ends were cut back, 0 bases at V and 11 bases at J, with 17 bases in the middle. Per germline, CDR1 LNHNV and CDR2 YYDKDF (reference sequence).

The rearrangement joins TRBV15 to TRBJ1-5; no definite D call. This receptor was obtained from a man aged 18 to 35 with Graves' ophthalmopathy. The sample taken for sequencing was blood. This CDR3 is CATSRDRMGGWAQHF. The DNA of the CDR3 is TGTGCCACCAGCAGAGACAGGATGGGTGGATGGGCCCAGCATTTT.